These 18 T cell receptor beta chains were sequenced from one sample in a study of blood T cell repertoires in COVID-19. The assay was immunoSEQ multiplex PCR, and TCRdb's table has in-frame clones only and misses some. In the table there are some 530,000 clones, roughly 88% of which are singletons. Sequencing used peripheral blood. These receptors were taken from a human donor in a cohort sampled during active COVID-19.

This chain connects TRBV6-1 to TRBJ2-3, with D perhaps TRBD2 (6 bases). Germline V lookup: CDR1 MNHNS, CDR2 SASEGT. Trimming cost V 2 bases and J 4 bases, with 19 bases left between them. The CDR3 runs to 17 residues. The DNA of the CDR3 is TGTGCCAGCAGTGAACAACCGGGACTCGGAATAGCAGATACGCAGTATTTT. Amino acids: CASSEQPGLGIADTQYF.

The rearrangement links TRBV11-3 to TRBJ2-1; 8 bases fit TRBD2. Germline V CDR1 and CDR2: SGHNT, YENEEA. V lost 5 bases and J lost 0; bases outside the gene matches: 15. CDR3 length equals 19 residues. The CDR3 spells CASSPSFARSGISYNEQFF. The CDR3 region has the DNA TGTGCCAGCAGCCCATCATTTGCCCGTAGCGGGATCTCCTACAATGAGCAGTTCTTC.

The chain combines TRBV6-5 with TRBJ1-1; D is unclear. The CDR3 length is 16 residues. With 0 bases removed from V and 6 bases from J, the gap between germline ends came to 17 bases. Germline V gene sequence: CDR1 MNHEY, CDR2 SVGAGI. The CDR3 coding sequence is TGTGCCAGCAGTTACTCTGGGCGGACTTATTCCCCTGAAGCTTTCTTT. It encodes CASSYSGRTYSPEAFF.

The chain joins TRBV6-5 to TRBJ2-7; 9 nucleotides align to TRBD1. Germline CDR1 is MNHEY and CDR2 is SVGAGI. J lost 2 bases, V lost 6 bases, and 5 bases had no gene match. This CDR3 region has 14 residues. The CDR3 is CASSFRQGAYEQYF. CDR3 DNA: TGTGCCAGCAGCTTCAGACAGGGGGCCTACGAGCAGTACTTC.

This clone showed up just once. The chain is built from TRBV5-1 and TRBJ2-1, with 13 bases that match TRBD2. The CDR3 extends over 16 amino acids. Germline CDR1 is SGHRS and CDR2 is YFSETQ. The V gene end was trimmed by 2 bases and the J gene end by 9 bases; junction bases not matched to a gene: 8. This CDR3 reads CASSFLLAGGSSEQFF. As DNA, the CDR3 is TGCGCCAGCAGCTTCTTACTAGCGGGAGGGTCGAGTGAGCAGTTCTTC. The variable domain in full, with the rest retrieved from reference TRBV5-1 and TRBJ2-1, is KAGVTQTPRYLIKTRGQQVTLSCSPISGHRSVSWYQQTPGQGLQFLFEYFSETQRNKGNFPGRFSGRQFSNSRSEMNVSTLELGDSALYLCASSFLLAGGSSEQFFGPGTRLTVL.

CDR3 nucleotide sequence: TGTGCCAGCAGTTTTTATAGCGGCTCCTATAATTCACCCCTCCACTTT. Its translation: CASSFYSGSYNSPLHF. The chain joins TRBV27 to TRBJ1-6; no definite D call. V was pared by 3 bases and J by 0 bases, with 9 bases between. The CDR3 length is 16 residues. CDR1 MNHEY and CDR2 SMNVEV come from the germline V gene (reference sequence).

The chain is built from TRBV3-1 (or the pseudogene TRBV3-2) and TRBJ2-1; the D gene is possibly TRBD2 (5 bases). Trimming cost V 1 base and J 9 bases, with 7 bases left between them. The CDR3 covers 12 residues. CDR1 and CDR2 from the germline V gene are LGHDT and YNNKEL (reference sequence). CDR3 loop: CASSQVRGEQFF. The CDR3 DNA reads TGTGCCAGCAGCCAAGTCCGGGGTGAGCAGTTCTTC.

The rearrangement links TRBV12-5 to TRBJ2-2; D ambiguous. Deletions cut 8 bases from V and 6 bases from J, with 10 bases between. This CDR3 contains 12 residues. The germline gives CDR1 LGHNT, CDR2 FRNRAP. The CDR3 sequence: CASSWSAGELFF. The CDR3 bases are TGTGCTAGTTCGTGGAGCGCCGGGGAGCTGTTTTTT.

The chain links TRBV11-2 to TRBJ2-5; 9 nucleotides align to TRBD1. This CDR3 is built from 17 residues. The germline V gene encodes CDR1 SGHAT and CDR2 FQNNGV. After removal of 1 base from V and 6 bases from J, the junction contained 12 bases not matched to a gene. The CDR3 region has the DNA TGTGCCAGCAGCTTAGGGTACTCCGGGACAGGGTTGCAGACCCAGTACTTC. It codes for CASSLGYSGTGLQTQYF.

The chain combines TRBV2 with TRBJ2-1, with D perhaps TRBD2 (6 bases). Deletions cut 8 bases from V and 0 bases from J, with 14 bases between. Looked up from germline, CDR1 is SNHLY and CDR2 is FYNNEI. The CDR3 is 15 amino acids. CDR3 region: CASAPGESSYNEQFF. The DNA for the CDR3 is TGTGCCAGCGCCCCGGGAGAAAGCTCCTACAATGAGCAGTTCTTC.

This chain connects TRBV7-2 to TRBJ1-4, with 7 bases that match TRBD1. CDR3 length equals 17 residues. Trimming at V came to 2 bases and at J to 3 bases, leaving 9 bases not matched to a gene. Germline V gene sequence: CDR1 SGHTA, CDR2 FQGNSA. CDR3 sequence (DNA): TGTGCCAGCAGCTTAAAGTCAGGGGGGACGGCTAATGAAAAACTGTTTTTT. This sequence encodes CASSLKSGGTANEKLFF.

The CDR3 sequence is CASSPGDRASYNEQFF. For the CDR3, the DNA is TGTGCCAGCAGCCCCGGAGACAGGGCCTCCTACAATGAGCAGTTCTTC. The chain employs TRBV11-3 and TRBJ2-1, with 7 bases aligning to TRBD1. The CDR3 loop spans 16 amino acids. The V gene end was trimmed by 5 bases and the J gene end by 0 bases; junction bases not matched to a gene: 7. Germline CDR1 is SGHNT and CDR2 is YENEEA.

V is TRBV6-5 and J is TRBJ2-2; no firm D call. CDR3 length: 14 amino acids. The ends were cut back, 6 bases at V and 6 bases at J, with 14 bases in the middle. Per germline, CDR1 MNHEY and CDR2 SVGAGI. CDR3 sequence: CASSINSQAGELFF. DNA for the CDR3: TGTGCCAGCAGCATCAACAGTCAGGCCGGGGAGCTGTTTTTT.

This clone has a single count. The chain links TRBV19 to TRBJ2-7; 12 nucleotides line up with TRBD2. With 6 bases clipped from V and 2 bases from J, the junction kept 11 bases outside the gene matches. CDR3 length equals 17 residues. CDR1 and CDR2 from the germline V gene are LNHDA and SQIVND (reference sequence). The CDR3 here is CASSPGTSGFGTYEQYF. The CDR3 DNA is TGTGCCAGTAGCCCCGGGACTAGCGGGTTCGGTACCTACGAGCAGTACTTC.

This clone was observed a few times. The chain uses TRBV3-1 (or the pseudogene TRBV3-2) and TRBJ1-1; D is unresolved. Germline V lookup: CDR1 LGHDT, CDR2 YNNKEL (reference sequence). V lost 0 bases and J 0 bases, leaving 5 bases between the germline ends. The CDR3 is 14 residues long. Written as DNA, the CDR3 is TGTGCCAGCAGCCAAGATCACATGAACACTGAAGCTTTCTTT. Protein product: CASSQDHMNTEAFF.

This clone was seen a single time. The rearrangement uses TRBV19 and TRBJ2-7, with D uncertain. Germline V CDR1 and CDR2: LNHDA, SQIVND (reference sequence). Trimming removed 5 bases from V and 2 bases from J, with 19 bases in between. The CDR3 covers 16 residues. The CDR3 here is CASSPWIVGPTYEQYF. The CDR3 DNA follows: TGTGCCAGTAGTCCTTGGATAGTGGGCCCAACCTACGAGCAGTACTTC. Complete variable domain (other parts from reference TRBV19 and TRBJ2-7): DGGITQSPKYLFRKEGQNVTLSCEQNLNHDAMYWYRQDPGQGLRLIYYSQIVNDFQKGDIAEGYSVSREKKESFPLTVTSAQKNPTAFYLCASSPWIVGPTYEQYFGPGTRLTVT.

This rearrangement joins TRBV9 to TRBJ2-5; D possibly corresponds to TRBD2 (6 bases). Germline V gene lookup returns CDR1 SGDLS and CDR2 YYNGEE. V dropped 3 bases and J dropped 2 bases, with 20 bases sitting between them. The CDR3 totals 17 residues. The CDR3 DNA reads as TGTGCCAGCAGCGAAATGGGAGCGGGTCCCAGACAAGAGACCCAGTACTTC. Its protein is CASSEMGAGPRQETQYF.

The genes are TRBV3-1 (or the pseudogene TRBV3-2) and TRBJ2-1; tentatively, D is TRBD2 (6 bases). Per the germline V gene, CDR1 is LGHDT and CDR2 is YNNKEL (reference sequence). This CDR3 has 16 residues. The germline V and J ends were trimmed by 2 bases and 5 bases, with 16 bases remaining between them. DNA of the CDR3: TGTGCCAGCAGCCAAATATCGGGACTGGATAACAATGAGCAGTTCTTC. Translation: CASSQISGLDNNEQFF.